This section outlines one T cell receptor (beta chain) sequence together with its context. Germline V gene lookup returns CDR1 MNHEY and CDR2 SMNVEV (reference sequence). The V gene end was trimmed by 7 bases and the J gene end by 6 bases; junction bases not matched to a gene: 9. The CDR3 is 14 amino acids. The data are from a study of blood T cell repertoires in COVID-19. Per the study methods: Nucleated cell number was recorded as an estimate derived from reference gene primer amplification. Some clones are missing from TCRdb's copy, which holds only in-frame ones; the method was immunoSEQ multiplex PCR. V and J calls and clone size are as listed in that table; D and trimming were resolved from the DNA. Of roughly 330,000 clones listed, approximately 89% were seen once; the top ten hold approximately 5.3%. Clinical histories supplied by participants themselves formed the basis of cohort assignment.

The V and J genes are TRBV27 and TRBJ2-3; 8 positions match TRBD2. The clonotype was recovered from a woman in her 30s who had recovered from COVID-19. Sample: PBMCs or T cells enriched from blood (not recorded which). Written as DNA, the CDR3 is TGTGCCAGCAAAATGCGGGGGGCGAAGGATACGCAGTATTTT. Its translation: CASKMRGAKDTQYF.